What follows describes a single TCR beta chain. The sample comes from a study of blood T cell repertoires in COVID-19. Study details: The samples span acute and convalescent COVID-19 from the United States, Italy and Spain. Sources were T cells, B-cell-depleted T cells, or PBMCs; the material itself was cDNA or gDNA.

The CDR3 runs 17 residues. The germline gives CDR1 SGHRS, CDR2 YFSETQ. With 1 base removed from V and 1 base from J, the gap between germline ends came to 15 bases. How the authors handled the data: The authors estimated nucleated cell counts from reference gene primer amplification. Profiling relied on immunoSEQ multiplex PCR, and the TCRdb table lists in-frame clones only, not all of them. D and trimming come from the DNA, and the V and J calls and clone size come from that table. In the table there are about 100,000 clones, about 88% of which are singletons. This TCR was sampled from a man aged 25-45 years in a cohort sampled during active COVID-19. V is TRBV5-1 and J is TRBJ1-3, with D possibly being TRBD1 (5 bases). Sequences were obtained from peripheral blood. CDR3 residues: CASSLTGQVRSGNTIYF. Written as DNA, the CDR3 is TGCGCCAGCAGCTTGACAGGTCAGGTCAGGTCTGGAAACACCATATATTTT.